These T cell receptor beta chains were read from a single sample in a study of blood T cell repertoires in COVID-19. The method was immunoSEQ multiplex PCR; TCRdb's version includes in-frame clones alone and lacks a portion of them. This repertoire shows about 240,000 clones, around nine tenths found once; its top ten account for about 7.1%. Sequenced material: peripheral blood. These receptor sequences come from a woman in her seventies with active or convalescent COVID-19. Each CDR3 is given with its conserved first and last residue. D genes are given only for firm matches.

D gene: NA
V gene: TRBV7-6
J gene: TRBJ1-1
CDR3 protein: CASSLGGGEDTEAFF

D gene: TRBD1
V gene: TRBV19
J gene: TRBJ1-4
CDR3 protein: CASTLRTGGYSTNEKLFF

D gene: NA
V gene: TRBV7-2
J gene: TRBJ2-5
CDR3 protein: CASSLNQAWETQYF

D gene: NA
V gene: TRBV7-2
J gene: TRBJ1-1
CDR3 protein: CAGGGTEAFF

D gene: NA
V gene: TRBV18
J gene: TRBJ1-2
CDR3 protein: CASSPTPAGLDYGYTF

D gene: NA
V gene: TRBV7-2
J gene: TRBJ2-5
CDR3 protein: CASSLQEETQYF

D gene: NA
V gene: TRBV3-1/TRBV3-2
J gene: TRBJ2-5
CDR3 protein: CASSPREEETQYF

D gene: NA
V gene: TRBV20-1
J gene: TRBJ2-7
CDR3 protein: CSASGKLYEQYF

D gene: NA
V gene: TRBV4-3
J gene: TRBJ2-2
CDR3 protein: CASSQVQGDWELFF

D gene: TRBD1
V gene: TRBV10-3
J gene: TRBJ1-2
CDR3 protein: CAISRDRSYGYTF

D gene: NA
V gene: TRBV28
J gene: TRBJ2-2
CDR3 protein: CASIPGGATGELFF

D gene: NA
V gene: TRBV19
J gene: TRBJ2-7
CDR3 protein: CASSIDGEGAYEQYF

D gene: NA
V gene: TRBV19
J gene: TRBJ2-7
CDR3 protein: CASQPSHGGQTYEQYF

D gene: NA
V gene: TRBV5-5
J gene: TRBJ2-1
CDR3 protein: CASSLLAIGAPYYNEQFF

D gene: NA
V gene: TRBV6-5
J gene: TRBJ1-5
CDR3 protein: CASSYSSNQPQHF

D gene: TRBD1
V gene: TRBV5-5
J gene: TRBJ2-2
CDR3 protein: CASSSGQSSGELFF

D gene: NA
V gene: TRBV9
J gene: TRBJ1-1
CDR3 protein: CASSVARGGNTEAFF

D gene: NA
V gene: TRBV3-1/TRBV3-2
J gene: TRBJ1-1
CDR3 protein: CASSQLGNTEAFF

D gene: NA
V gene: TRBV11-3
J gene: TRBJ2-2
CDR3 protein: CASSLAGADTGELFF

D gene: TRBD1
V gene: TRBV19
J gene: TRBJ1-6
CDR3 protein: CASTGRGFDNSPLHF

D gene: NA
V gene: TRBV10-3
J gene: TRBJ2-5
CDR3 protein: CAIEVTQYF

D gene: TRBD2
V gene: TRBV9
J gene: TRBJ2-2
CDR3 protein: CASSPGLAGEGTGELFF

D gene: NA
V gene: TRBV10-2
J gene: TRBJ1-3
CDR3 protein: CASRSGYGSGNTIYF

D gene: TRBD1
V gene: TRBV4-1
J gene: TRBJ1-3
CDR3 protein: CASSQVDRFSGNTIYF

D gene: NA
V gene: TRBV14
J gene: TRBJ2-7
CDR3 protein: CASSRNPRDTQYEQYF

D gene: NA
V gene: TRBV9
J gene: TRBJ1-3
CDR3 protein: CASSVWEGTQGNTIYF

D gene: TRBD1
V gene: TRBV7-9
J gene: TRBJ2-2
CDR3 protein: CASHMGQGQSVGELFF

D gene: TRBD1
V gene: TRBV7-9
J gene: TRBJ2-1
CDR3 protein: CASSLRSGGFNEQFF

D gene: TRBD1
V gene: TRBV4-3
J gene: TRBJ1-6
CDR3 protein: CASSLLRTGDSPLHF

D gene: NA
V gene: TRBV7-2
J gene: TRBJ2-7
CDR3 protein: CASSLLRGYEQYF

D gene: TRBD2
V gene: TRBV11-2
J gene: TRBJ2-3
CDR3 protein: CASSKAGTSAYF

D gene: NA
V gene: TRBV6-5
J gene: TRBJ2-7
CDR3 protein: CASSYADSSYEQYF

D gene: TRBD1
V gene: TRBV29-1
J gene: TRBJ1-3
CDR3 protein: CSVEGPDRGDGNTIYF

D gene: NA
V gene: TRBV6-2/TRBV6-3
J gene: TRBJ1-1
CDR3 protein: CASSRRRDTEAFF

D gene: NA
V gene: TRBV5-1
J gene: TRBJ2-5
CDR3 protein: CASSLVGGEETQYF

D gene: NA
V gene: TRBV7-3
J gene: TRBJ1-6
CDR3 protein: CASSLTGSYNSPLHF

D gene: TRBD1
V gene: TRBV5-1
J gene: TRBJ1-5
CDR3 protein: CASSFGTGEGNQPQHF

D gene: NA
V gene: TRBV6-5
J gene: TRBJ2-3
CDR3 protein: CASNRDTSTDTQYF

D gene: NA
V gene: TRBV4-3
J gene: TRBJ2-2
CDR3 protein: CASSQDTTGSAGELFF

D gene: NA
V gene: TRBV4-3
J gene: TRBJ1-1
CDR3 protein: CASSPTGWNTEAFF

D gene: NA
V gene: TRBV7-8
J gene: TRBJ1-4
CDR3 protein: CASSLSPNEEKLFF

D gene: NA
V gene: TRBV9
J gene: TRBJ1-2
CDR3 protein: CASSPRTVNYGYTF

D gene: NA
V gene: TRBV6-6
J gene: TRBJ1-3
CDR3 protein: CASSYSPGSGNTIYF

D gene: NA
V gene: TRBV19
J gene: TRBJ1-5
CDR3 protein: CASSITGLSNQPQHF

D gene: NA
V gene: TRBV5-1
J gene: TRBJ1-4
CDR3 protein: CASSFEVAGLYATNEKLFF

D gene: NA
V gene: TRBV12-3/TRBV12-4
J gene: TRBJ1-2
CDR3 protein: CASSWGVDGYTF

D gene: NA
V gene: TRBV7-9
J gene: TRBJ2-7
CDR3 protein: CASSRPGSQFSEQYF

D gene: NA
V gene: TRBV7-3
J gene: TRBJ1-1
CDR3 protein: CASSLLGMNTEAFF

D gene: NA
V gene: TRBV11-2
J gene: TRBJ1-1
CDR3 protein: CASSFGGTEAFF

D gene: NA
V gene: TRBV7-2
J gene: TRBJ1-4
CDR3 protein: CASSSGLINEKLFF

D gene: NA
V gene: TRBV29-1
J gene: TRBJ2-2
CDR3 protein: CSVRRGGTGELFF

D gene: TRBD1
V gene: TRBV4-1
J gene: TRBJ1-2
CDR3 protein: CASSPDRVDNYGYTF

D gene: NA
V gene: TRBV7-2
J gene: TRBJ1-2
CDR3 protein: CASSLLHFYGYTF

D gene: NA
V gene: TRBV2
J gene: TRBJ1-1
CDR3 protein: CASQEENTEAFF

D gene: TRBD2
V gene: TRBV3-1/TRBV3-2
J gene: TRBJ2-5
CDR3 protein: CASSQWTSGETQYF

D gene: TRBD1
V gene: TRBV6-1
J gene: TRBJ2-6
CDR3 protein: CASREPGTVITGANVLTF

D gene: TRBD1
V gene: TRBV7-2
J gene: TRBJ1-2
CDR3 protein: CASSSYRGFGYTF

D gene: NA
V gene: TRBV19
J gene: TRBJ1-1
CDR3 protein: CASSILLNTEAFF

D gene: NA
V gene: TRBV24-1
J gene: TRBJ1-1
CDR3 protein: CATSDPDRNTEAFF

D gene: NA
V gene: TRBV6-6
J gene: TRBJ1-6
CDR3 protein: CASSPGYGNNSPLHF